Below are 18 T cell receptor beta chains sequenced from a single sample in a study of T cells in Graves' hyperthyroidism and ophthalmopathy. Regions amplified from RNA transcripts were the TCR beta CDR3 regions. First-round RT-PCR of the TCR CDR3 relied on the HTBI primer set. TCRdb re-called the multiplex PCR reads through MiXCR, storing one row per CDR3 protein. The sample includes some 350,000 distinct CDR3 sequences, around a quarter of them seen just once. Sequenced input: blood. The receptors were sampled from a man over 45 with Graves' hyperthyroidism.

The chain uses TRBV14 and TRBJ1-1; perhaps TRBD1 as D (6 bases). The germline V and J ends were trimmed by 0 bases and 6 bases, with 14 bases remaining between them. The germline gives CDR1 SGHDN, CDR2 FVKESK. The CDR3 has 15 residues. CDR3 amino acids: CASSQDFGGGAEAFF. In nucleotides, the CDR3 is TGTGCCAGCAGCCAAGATTTTGGGGGCGGCGCTGAAGCTTTCTTT.

Only a few counts were recorded for this clonotype. J is TRBJ2-1 and V is TRBV5-4, with D perhaps given as TRBD1 or TRBD2 (5 bases each). Germline CDR1 and CDR2: SGHNT and YYREEE (reference sequence). The CDR3 covers 14 residues. Deletions cut 4 bases from V and 1 base from J, with 9 bases between. In DNA, the CDR3 is TGTGCCAGCAGCGGGGGAAGGTCCTACAATGAGCAGTTCTTC. It yields the protein CASSGGRSYNEQFF.

This sequence joins TRBV5-6 and TRBJ2-1; tentative D call: TRBD2 (6 bases). The CDR3 is 14 residues long. Deletions cut 5 bases from V and 2 bases from J, with 11 bases between. Per germline, CDR1 SGHDT and CDR2 YYEEEE. The CDR3 nucleotides read TGTGCCAGCAGTTTCGGGAGTCCCTACAATGAGCAGTTCTTC. It codes for CASSFGSPYNEQFF. The complete variable domain, with remaining parts taken from reference TRBV5-6 and TRBJ2-1, reads DAGVTQSPTHLIKTRGQQVTLRCSPKSGHDTVSWYQQALGQGPQFIFQYYEEEERQRGNFPDRFSGHQFPNYSSELNVNALLLGDSALYLCASSFGSPYNEQFFGPGTRLTVL.

The DNA for the CDR3 is TGCAGTGCTATTCAGGGGAACACTGAAGCTTTCTTT. It encodes CSAIQGNTEAFF. This chain joins TRBV20-1 and TRBJ1-1, with TRBD1 as a possible D gene (5 bases). V lost 4 bases and J 1 base, leaving 7 bases between the germline ends. The CDR3 contains 12 residues. Per the germline V gene, CDR1 is DFQATT and CDR2 is SNEGSKA (reference sequence).

The V and J genes are TRBV18 and TRBJ2-5; the D gene is possibly TRBD2 (6 bases). Trimming took 0 bases from V and 7 from J, leaving 6 bases between them. The CDR3 is 12 residues long. Germline-derived CDR1 and CDR2 are KGHSH and LQKENI. The chain's CDR3 is CASSPPGGTQYF. In DNA form, the CDR3 reads TGTGCCAGCTCACCACCCGGGGGGACCCAGTACTTC.

The chain employs TRBV7-3 and TRBJ2-6; D uncertain. CDR3 size: 14 residues. Looked up from germline, CDR1 is SGHTA and CDR2 is FQGTGA. Deletions cut 5 bases from V and 2 bases from J, with 7 bases between. CDR3 loop: CASSPQAGANVLTF. CDR3 DNA sequence: TGTGCCAGCAGCCCGCAGGCTGGGGCCAACGTCCTGACTTTC.

The chain has TRBV9 and TRBJ1-3; D gene unclear. The CDR3 is 14 residues long. V lost 0 bases, J lost 0 bases, and 4 bases lay in between. The V gene's germline CDR1 is SGDLS and CDR2 YYNGEE. This CDR3 is CASSVELSGNTIYF. CDR3 coding DNA: TGTGCCAGCAGCGTAGAACTCTCTGGAAACACCATATATTTT.

This chain joins TRBV29-1 and TRBJ2-1; D is possibly TRBD1 (6 bases). Germline-derived CDR1 and CDR2 are SQVTM and ANQGSEA. The V end was cut by 4 bases, the J end by 9 bases, with 13 bases between. The CDR3 covers 12 residues. The CDR3: CSVVTGLSEQFF. The CDR3 region has the DNA TGCAGCGTTGTAACAGGGTTAAGTGAGCAGTTCTTC.

The sample holds a few counts of this clonotype. The rearrangement joins TRBV27 to TRBJ2-7; D is ambiguous. The germline V gene has CDR1 MNHEY and CDR2 SMNVEV (reference sequence). This CDR3 is built from 14 residues. Between the trimmed V and J ends, which lost 5 bases and 0 bases, there was a span of 11 bases. CDR3 nucleotides: TGTGCCAGCAGTCCGCTACTTGGCTCCTACGAGCAGTACTTC. Protein: CASSPLLGSYEQYF.

In this sample, this clonotype turned up many times. This chain connects TRBV7-3 to TRBJ2-1, with D perhaps matching TRBD2 (5 bases). Looked up from germline, CDR1 is SGHTA and CDR2 is FQGTGA. Trimming stripped 1 base from V and 0 bases from J, with 16 bases between. The CDR3 is made up of 18 amino acids. CDR3 nucleotide sequence: TGTGCCAGCAGCTTAAATTTAGGGAGTGGAAGCTCCTACAATGAGCAGTTCTTC. This encodes CASSLNLGSGSSYNEQFF.

This clonotype came up a few times. The chain employs TRBV5-1 and TRBJ1-5; 7 bases agree with TRBD1. Trimming cost V 0 bases and J 4 bases; bases outside gene matches: 4. Germline-derived CDR1 and CDR2 are SGHRS and YFSETQ. This CDR3 contains 15 residues. The CDR3 bases are TGCGCCAGCAGCTTGGAGGGACAGTCTAATCAGCCCCAGCATTTT. It codes for CASSLEGQSNQPQHF. The full variable domain, rest sourced from reference TRBV5-1 and TRBJ1-5, is KAGVTQTPRYLIKTRGQQVTLSCSPISGHRSVSWYQQTPGQGLQFLFEYFSETQRNKGNFPGRFSGRQFSNSRSEMNVSTLELGDSALYLCASSLEGQSNQPQHFGDGTRLSIL.

This clonotype was picked up a small number of times. The CDR3 DNA is TGCGCCAGCAGCTTGGACGCAGGGGGCAATAGCGGGGAGCTGTTTTTT. This encodes CASSLDAGGNSGELFF. V is TRBV5-1 and J is TRBJ2-2; 8 nucleotides line up with TRBD1. The length of the CDR3 is 16 residues. Germline-derived CDR1 and CDR2 are SGHRS and YFSETQ. V lost 0 bases and J lost 7; bases outside the gene matches: 8.

This clonotype came up a few times. This chain uses TRBV12-3 or TRBV12-4 with TRBJ2-2, with D unclear. The CDR3 spans 13 residues. Trimming took off 2 bases at V and 6 bases at J, with 7 bases between the two ends. CDR3 loop: CASSLQLAGELFF. The CDR3 nucleotides read TGTGCCAGCAGTTTACAGCTAGCCGGGGAGCTGTTTTTT.

V gene TRBV5-1 combines with J gene TRBJ1-1; D is ambiguous. The CDR3 is 14 residues long. CDR1 is SGHRS and CDR2 is YFSETQ in the germline V gene. V shed 2 bases and J shed 3 bases, with 11 bases lying between them. The DNA for the CDR3 is TGCGCCAGCAGCTTTGAGGATGTAGACACTGAAGCTTTCTTT. As protein: CASSFEDVDTEAFF.

The gene calls are TRBV7-3 and TRBJ1-1, with a possible D match to TRBD1 (5 bases). Germline lookup yields CDR1 SGHTA and CDR2 FQGTGA. Trimming took off 11 bases at V and 4 bases at J, with 26 bases between the two ends. The length of the CDR3 is 16 residues. CDR3 region: CAGGLSGRFGGTEAFF. CDR3 nucleotides: TGTGCCGGCGGCTTATCCGGGCGTTTCGGGGGCACTGAAGCTTTCTTT.

The sample holds a few counts of this clonotype. The chain is built from TRBV29-1 and TRBJ2-1; TRBD1 might be the D (5 bases). V lost 3 bases and J lost 8, with 11 bases in between. Germline V gene sequence: CDR1 SQVTM, CDR2 ANQGSEA. The CDR3 is made up of 12 amino acids. The CDR3 DNA reads as TGCAGCGTTGATCAGGGTTTGGATGAGCAGTTCTTC. It yields the protein CSVDQGLDEQFF.

This clonotype appeared a few times. J is TRBJ1-4 and V is TRBV10-3; no clear D. The V end lost 3 bases, the J end lost 7 bases, and 15 bases lay between the germline ends. The CDR3 has 15 amino acids. Per germline, CDR1 ENHRY and CDR2 SYGVKD. CDR3 protein: CAISDSVMTGEKLFF. Here the CDR3 DNA reads TGTGCCATCAGTGATTCAGTCATGACGGGTGAAAAACTGTTTTTT.

The CDR3 spells CASSLAGTGGDEQYF. CDR3 DNA sequence: TGTGCCAGCAGCTTAGCCGGGACAGGGGGTGATGAGCAGTACTTC. This chain connects TRBV7-3 to TRBJ2-7; 11 bases are shared with TRBD1. The V gene's germline CDR1 is SGHTA and CDR2 FQGTGA. The CDR3 consists of 15 residues. V trimming: 2 bases; J trimming: 7 bases; junction bases outside the gene matches: 7.